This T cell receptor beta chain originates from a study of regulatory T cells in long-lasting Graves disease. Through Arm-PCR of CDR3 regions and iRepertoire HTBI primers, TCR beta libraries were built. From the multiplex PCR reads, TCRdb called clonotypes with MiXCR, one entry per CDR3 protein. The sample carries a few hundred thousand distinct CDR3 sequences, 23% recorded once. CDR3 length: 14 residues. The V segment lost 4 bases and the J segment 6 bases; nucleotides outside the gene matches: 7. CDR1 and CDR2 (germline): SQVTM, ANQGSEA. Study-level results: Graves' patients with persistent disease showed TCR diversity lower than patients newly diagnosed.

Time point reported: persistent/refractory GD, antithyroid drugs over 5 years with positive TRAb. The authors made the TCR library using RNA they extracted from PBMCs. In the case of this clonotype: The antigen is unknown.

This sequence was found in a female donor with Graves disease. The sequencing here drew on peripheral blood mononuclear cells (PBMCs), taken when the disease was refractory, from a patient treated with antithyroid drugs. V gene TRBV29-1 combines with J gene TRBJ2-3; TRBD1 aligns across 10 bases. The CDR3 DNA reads TGCAGCGTTGTGGGACAGGGGCCTTTTGATACGCAGTATTTT. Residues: CSVVGQGPFDTQYF.